Below, 2 T cell receptor beta chains from the same sample are listed, as sequenced in a study of shared clonotypes between healthy human individuals. Assay used: immunoSEQ multiplex PCR; TCRdb lists only in-frame clones, some missing. This sample has about 680,000 clones, with about three quarters found just once. The material sequenced was memory CD4+ T cells sorted from blood. Described subset: CD45RA-negative fraction. These receptors originate from a woman in her twenties or thirties in good health.

The rearrangement joins TRBV2 to TRBJ2-6; no clear D gene. This CDR3 region has 16 residues. Germline V gene lookup returns CDR1 SNHLY and CDR2 FYNNEI. With 6 bases removed from V and 1 base from J, the gap between germline ends came to 13 bases. CDR3 in amino acids: CASSPTGTSGANVLTF. CDR3 coding DNA: TGTGCCAGCAGCCCCACGGGTACTTCTGGGGCCAACGTCCTGACTTTC.

The chain employs TRBV2 and TRBJ1-5; a weak D match, TRBD1 (6 bases). The CDR3 spans 16 residues. V lost 3 bases and J lost 4, with 16 bases in between. Germline V gene sequence: CDR1 SNHLY, CDR2 FYNNEI. The CDR3 DNA follows: TGTGCCAGCAGTGACCCGCCGGGACACGTTAATCAGCCCCAGCATTTT. Amino acids: CASSDPPGHVNQPQHF.